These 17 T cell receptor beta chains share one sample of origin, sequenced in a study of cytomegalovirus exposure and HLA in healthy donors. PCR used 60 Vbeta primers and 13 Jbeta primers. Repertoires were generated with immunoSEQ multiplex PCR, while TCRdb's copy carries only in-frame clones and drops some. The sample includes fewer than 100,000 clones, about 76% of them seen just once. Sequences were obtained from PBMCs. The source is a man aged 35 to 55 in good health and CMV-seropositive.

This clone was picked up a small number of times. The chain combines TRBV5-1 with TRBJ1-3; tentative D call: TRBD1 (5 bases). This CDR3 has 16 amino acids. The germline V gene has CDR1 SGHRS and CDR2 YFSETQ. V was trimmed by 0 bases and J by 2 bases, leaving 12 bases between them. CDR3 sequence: CASSLVSTVPGNTIYF. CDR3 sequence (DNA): TGCGCCAGCAGCTTGGTGTCGACAGTCCCTGGAAACACCATATATTTT.

CDR3 protein: CASSLGGGYEQYF. CDR3 DNA: TGTGCCAGCAGCTTAGGGGGGGGGTACGAGCAGTACTTC. The genes are TRBV7-2 and TRBJ2-7; 7 nucleotides align to TRBD2. J lost 4 bases, V lost 1 base, and 1 base had no gene match. This CDR3 has 13 residues. Per the germline V gene, CDR1 is SGHTA and CDR2 is FQGNSA. The full variable domain, in which reference TRBV7-2 and TRBJ2-7 provide the parts outside the CDR3, is GAGVSQSPSNKVTEKGKDVELRCDPISGHTALYWYRQSLGQGLEFLIYFQGNSAPDKSGLPSDRFSAERTGGSVSTLTIQRTQQEDSAVYLCASSLGGGYEQYFGPGTRLTVT.

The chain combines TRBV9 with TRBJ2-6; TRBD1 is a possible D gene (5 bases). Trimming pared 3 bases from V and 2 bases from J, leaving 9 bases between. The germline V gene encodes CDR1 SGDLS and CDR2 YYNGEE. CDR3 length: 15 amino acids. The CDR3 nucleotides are TGTGCCAGCAGCGACATAGGGGCTGGGGCCAACGTCCTGACTTTC. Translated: CASSDIGAGANVLTF.

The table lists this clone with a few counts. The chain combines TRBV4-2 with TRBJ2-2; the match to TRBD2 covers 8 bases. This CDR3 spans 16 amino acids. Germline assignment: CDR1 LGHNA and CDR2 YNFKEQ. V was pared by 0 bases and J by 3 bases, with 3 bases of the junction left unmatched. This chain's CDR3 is CASSQENSGDTGELFF. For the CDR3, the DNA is TGTGCCAGCAGCCAAGAGAATAGCGGGGACACCGGGGAGCTGTTTTTT.

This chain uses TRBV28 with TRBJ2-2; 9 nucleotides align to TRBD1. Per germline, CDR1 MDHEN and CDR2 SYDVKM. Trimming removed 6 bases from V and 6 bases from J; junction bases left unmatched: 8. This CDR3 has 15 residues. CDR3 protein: CASSRGTGWSGELFF. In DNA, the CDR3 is TGTGCCAGCAGCCGTGGGACAGGGTGGTCCGGGGAGCTGTTTTTT. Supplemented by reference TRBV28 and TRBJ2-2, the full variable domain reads DVKVTQSSRYLVKRTGEKVFLECVQDMDHENMFWYRQDPGLGLRLIYFSYDVKMKEKGDIPEGYSVSREKKERFSLILESASTNQTSMYLCASSRGTGWSGELFFGEGSRLTVL.

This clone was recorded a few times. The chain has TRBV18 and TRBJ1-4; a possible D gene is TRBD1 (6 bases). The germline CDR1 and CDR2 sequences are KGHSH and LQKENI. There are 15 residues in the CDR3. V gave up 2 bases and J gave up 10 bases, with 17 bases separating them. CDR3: CASSPAEGGARKLFF. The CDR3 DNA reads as TGTGCCAGCTCACCAGCGGAGGGGGGGGCCCGAAAACTGTTTTTT.

The CDR3 bases are TGTGCCAGCAGCTTAGCGAAAGCCCTAGCGTCAAACAATGAGCAGTTCTTC. The encoded protein is CASSLAKALASNNEQFF. The V and J genes are TRBV7-8 and TRBJ2-1, with TRBD2 as a possible D gene (6 bases). The V end was cut by 0 bases, the J end by 5 bases, with 17 bases between. The V gene's germline CDR1 is SGHVS and CDR2 FQNEAQ. This CDR3 comprises 17 residues.

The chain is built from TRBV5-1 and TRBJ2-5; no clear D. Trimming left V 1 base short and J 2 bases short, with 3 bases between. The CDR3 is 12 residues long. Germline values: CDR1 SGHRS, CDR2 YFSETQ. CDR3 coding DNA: TGCGCCAGCAGCTTGCAACAAGAGACCCAGTACTTC. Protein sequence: CASSLQQETQYF.

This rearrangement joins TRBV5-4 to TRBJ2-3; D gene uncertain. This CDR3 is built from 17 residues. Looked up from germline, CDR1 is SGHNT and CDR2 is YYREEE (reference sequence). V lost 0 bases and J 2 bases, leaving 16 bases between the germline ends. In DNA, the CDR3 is TGTGCCAGCAGCTTGGGGTTTGGGCGACCCTACACAGATACGCAGTATTTT. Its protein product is CASSLGFGRPYTDTQYF.

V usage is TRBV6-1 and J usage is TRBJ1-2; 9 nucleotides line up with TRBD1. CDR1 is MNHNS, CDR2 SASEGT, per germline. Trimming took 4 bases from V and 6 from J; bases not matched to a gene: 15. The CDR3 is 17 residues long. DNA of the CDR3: TGTGCCAGCAGTGGGCGGGACAGGGTAGGATCTGGGGATGGCTACACCTTC. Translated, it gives CASSGRDRVGSGDGYTF.

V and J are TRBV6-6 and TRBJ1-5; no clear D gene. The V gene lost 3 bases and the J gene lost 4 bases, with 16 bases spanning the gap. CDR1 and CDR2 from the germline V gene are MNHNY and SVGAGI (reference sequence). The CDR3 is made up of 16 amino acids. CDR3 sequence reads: CASSYFKGEGNQPQHF. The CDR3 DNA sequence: TGTGCCAGCAGTTATTTTAAGGGAGAAGGAAATCAGCCCCAGCATTTT.

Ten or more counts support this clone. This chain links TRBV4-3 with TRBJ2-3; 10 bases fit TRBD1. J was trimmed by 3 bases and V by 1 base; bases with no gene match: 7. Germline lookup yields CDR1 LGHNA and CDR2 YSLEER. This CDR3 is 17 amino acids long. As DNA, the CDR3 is TGCGCCAGCAGCCAAGGGGCCGGGACAGGGGCTACAGATACGCAGTATTTT. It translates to CASSQGAGTGATDTQYF.

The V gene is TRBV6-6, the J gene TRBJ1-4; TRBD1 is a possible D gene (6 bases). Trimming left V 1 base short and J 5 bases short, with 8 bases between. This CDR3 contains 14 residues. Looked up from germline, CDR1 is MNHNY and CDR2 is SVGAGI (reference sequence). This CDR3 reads CASSYYGQNEKLFF. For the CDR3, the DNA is TGTGCCAGCAGTTACTATGGACAGAATGAAAAACTGTTTTTT.

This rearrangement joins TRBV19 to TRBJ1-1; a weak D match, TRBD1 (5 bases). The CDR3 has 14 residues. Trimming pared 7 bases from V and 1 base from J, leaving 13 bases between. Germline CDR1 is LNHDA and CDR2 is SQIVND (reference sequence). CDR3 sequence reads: CASKIRGTNTEAFF. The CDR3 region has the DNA TGTGCCAGTAAAATCCGGGGGACGAACACTGAAGCTTTCTTT.

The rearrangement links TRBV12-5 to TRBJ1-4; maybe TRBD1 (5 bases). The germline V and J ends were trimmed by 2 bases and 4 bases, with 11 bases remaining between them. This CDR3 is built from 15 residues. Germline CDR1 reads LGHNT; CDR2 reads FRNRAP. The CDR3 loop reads CASGLPGGYNEKLFF. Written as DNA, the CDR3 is TGTGCTAGTGGTTTGCCGGGGGGTTATAATGAAAAACTGTTTTTT.

CDR3 loop: CAWRVQGNQPQHF. The CDR3 DNA is TGTGCCTGGAGGGTACAGGGGAATCAGCCCCAGCATTTT. The V gene is TRBV30, the J gene TRBJ1-5; TRBD1 matches 7 bases. With V trimmed by 3 bases and J by 4 bases, 3 bases remained unmatched. CDR1 is GTSNPN and CDR2 is SVGIG in the germline V gene (reference sequence). CDR3 length: 13 residues.

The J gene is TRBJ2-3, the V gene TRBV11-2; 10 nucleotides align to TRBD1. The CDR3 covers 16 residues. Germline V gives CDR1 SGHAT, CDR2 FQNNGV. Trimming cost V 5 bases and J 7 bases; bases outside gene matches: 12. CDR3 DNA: TGTGCCAGCAGCCAAAACCCGACAGGGGGCGCGAATACGCAGTATTTT. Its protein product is CASSQNPTGGANTQYF. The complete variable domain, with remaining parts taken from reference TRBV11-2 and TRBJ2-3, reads EAGVAQSPRYKIIEKRQSVAFWCNPISGHATLYWYQQILGQGPKLLIQFQNNGVVDDSQLPKDRFSAERLKGVDSTLKIQPAKLEDSAVYLCASSQNPTGGANTQYFGPGTRLTVL.